Below, one TCR beta chain is given with its context. These data are taken from a study of blood T cell repertoires in COVID-19. Sequencing used immunoSEQ multiplex PCR; TCRdb keeps in-frame clones, though not all of them. The sample holds 95,000 to 100,000 clones, roughly nine tenths seen once. Sequencing was carried out using peripheral blood. The TCR sequence derives from a man aged 45 to 65 with acute or convalescent COVID-19.

The CDR3 is CSVEGQGSRSNSGNTIYF. In DNA, the CDR3 is TGCAGCGTTGAAGGTCAGGGGTCCCGATCAAACTCTGGAAACACCATATATTTT. The chain couples TRBV29-1 to TRBJ1-3, with D possibly being TRBD1 (6 bases). Germline V lookup: CDR1 SQVTM, CDR2 ANQGSEA. CDR3 length: 18 amino acids. V was clipped by 1 base and J by 0 bases, with 19 bases between them.